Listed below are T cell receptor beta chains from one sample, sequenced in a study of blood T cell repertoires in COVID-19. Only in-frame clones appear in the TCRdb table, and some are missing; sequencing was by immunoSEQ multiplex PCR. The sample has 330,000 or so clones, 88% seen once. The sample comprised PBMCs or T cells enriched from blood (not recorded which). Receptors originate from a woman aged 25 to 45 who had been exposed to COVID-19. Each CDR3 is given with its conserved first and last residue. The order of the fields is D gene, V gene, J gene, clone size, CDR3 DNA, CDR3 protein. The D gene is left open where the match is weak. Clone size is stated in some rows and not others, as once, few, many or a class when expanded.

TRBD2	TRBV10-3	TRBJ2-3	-	TGTGCCATCAGCCCGACTAGCGGGATACCAGATACGCAGTATTTT	CAISPTSGIPDTQYF
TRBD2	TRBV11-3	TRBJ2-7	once	TGTGCCAGCAGCTTAGGGCAGGGACTAGCGGGAACCGAGCAGTACTTC	CASSLGQGLAGTEQYF
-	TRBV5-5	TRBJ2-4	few	TGTGCCAGCAGCTTTAGCCAGACAAACATTCAGTACTTC	CASSFSQTNIQYF
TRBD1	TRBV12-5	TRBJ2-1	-	TGTGCTAGTGGTTTGACAGGGGTCAATGAGCAGTTCTTC	CASGLTGVNEQFF
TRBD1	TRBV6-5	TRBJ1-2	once	TGTGCCAGCAGTTACTCGGACAGGGAAGGCGGCTACACCTTC	CASSYSDREGGYTF
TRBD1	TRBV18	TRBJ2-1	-	TGTGCCAGCTCAGAGCGACAGGGTAACAATGAGCAGTTCTTC	CASSERQGNNEQFF
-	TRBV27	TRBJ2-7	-	TGTGCCAGCAGTTTACAGGGCTTTCGAGCCTCCTACGAGCAGTACTTC	CASSLQGFRASYEQYF
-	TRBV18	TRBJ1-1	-	TGTGCCAGCTCACCACCAGTCAGGGATGGTGAAGCTTTCTTT	CASSPPVRDGEAFF
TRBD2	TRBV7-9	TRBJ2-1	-	TGTGCCAGCAGCCCAGGGGACGCGGGAGGGCCTTGGAATGAGCAGTTCTTC	CASSPGDAGGPWNEQFF
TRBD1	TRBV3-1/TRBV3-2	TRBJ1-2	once	TGTGCCAGCAGCCAACCCGACAGGGACTATGGCTACACCTTC	CASSQPDRDYGYTF
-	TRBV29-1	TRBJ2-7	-	TGCAGCGTCCTGAAGCCGAACTCCTACGAGCAGTACTTC	CSVLKPNSYEQYF
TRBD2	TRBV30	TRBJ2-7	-	TGTGCCTGGGGACTAGCCAACTCCTACGAGCAGTACTTC	CAWGLANSYEQYF
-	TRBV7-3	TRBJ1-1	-	TGTGCCAGCAGCTCGGGGAGCCTGAACACTGAAGCTTTCTTT	CASSSGSLNTEAFF
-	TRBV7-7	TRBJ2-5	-	TGTGCTAGCAGCTTAAGCTCCAGGGGGGAATGGGAGACCCAGTACTTC	CASSLSSRGEWETQYF
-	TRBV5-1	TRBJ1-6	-	TGCGCCAGCAGCTTGACAAATTCACCCCTCCACTTT	CASSLTNSPLHF
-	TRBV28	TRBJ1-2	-	TGTGCCAGCAGTTTACAGGGCAGGGACTATGGCTACACCTTC	CASSLQGRDYGYTF
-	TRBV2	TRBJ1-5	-	TGTGCCAGCAGGGAGGGAAATCAGCCCCAGCATTTT	CASREGNQPQHF
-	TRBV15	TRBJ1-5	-	TGTGCCACCAACTACGGGGGGAACGAGGGGTTCGGTCAGCCCCAGCATTTT	CATNYGGNEGFGQPQHF
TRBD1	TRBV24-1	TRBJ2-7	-	TGTGCCACCGGGACAGGGCCTTCCTACGAGCAGTACTTC	CATGTGPSYEQYF
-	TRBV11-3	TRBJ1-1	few	TGTGCCAGCAGCTTTCATAGGTCGGTTCAGGGGACTGAAGCTTTCTTT	CASSFHRSVQGTEAFF
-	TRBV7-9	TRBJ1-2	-	TGTGCCAGCAGGCCCATGGGGGGGCCCTATGGCTACACCTTC	CASRPMGGPYGYTF
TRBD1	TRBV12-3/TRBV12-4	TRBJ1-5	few	TGTGCCAGCAGTTCAGGGGGACAGCCCCAGCATTTT	CASSSGGQPQHF
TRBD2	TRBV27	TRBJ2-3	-	TGTGCCAGCACCGAAGGGGTGGAACTAGCGGGAGTTTTAGATACGCAGTATTTT	CASTEGVELAGVLDTQYF
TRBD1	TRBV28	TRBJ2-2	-	TGTGCCAGCAGCACACCAGGGGGCAAGACTAACACCGGGGAGCTGTTTTTT	CASSTPGGKTNTGELFF
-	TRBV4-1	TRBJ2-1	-	TGCGCCAGCAGCCAAGCTGAACTTAATGAGCAGTTCTTC	CASSQAELNEQFF
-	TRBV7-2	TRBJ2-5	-	TGTGCCAGCAGCTCGACTCGTACGGAGACCCAGTACTTC	CASSSTRTETQYF
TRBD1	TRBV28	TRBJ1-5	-	TGTGCCAGCAGGGGACAGCTCAATCAGCCCCAGCATTTT	CASRGQLNQPQHF
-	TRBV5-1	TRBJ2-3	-	TGCGCCAGCAGCCCGCGGACGGGGAGCACAGATACGCAGTATTTT	CASSPRTGSTDTQYF
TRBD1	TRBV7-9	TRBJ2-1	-	TGTGCCAGCAGCTTTAGACAGGGATCCTACAATGAGCAGTTCTTC	CASSFRQGSYNEQFF
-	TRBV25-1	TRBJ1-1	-	TGTGCCAGCAAAAGACATCATGAAGCTTTCTTT	CASKRHHEAFF
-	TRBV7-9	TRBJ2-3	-	TGTGCCAGCACCCAGGGGACATCCACAGATACGCAGTATTTT	CASTQGTSTDTQYF
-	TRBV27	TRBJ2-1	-	TGTGCCAGCAGTCTCACTAGTCCCAATGAGCAGTTCTTC	CASSLTSPNEQFF
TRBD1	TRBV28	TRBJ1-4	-	TGTGCCAGCAGTTTAAGCAGGGGGAGTGAAAAACTGTTTTTT	CASSLSRGSEKLFF
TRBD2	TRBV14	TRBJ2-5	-	TGTGCCAGCAGCCGACTTTCACCATCATCCGGGACTAGCGGGTTATACCAAGGGACCCAGTACTTC	CASSRLSPSSGTSGLYQGTQYF
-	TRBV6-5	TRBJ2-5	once	TGTGCCAGCAGTTCCCGGTACCAAGAGACCCAGTACTTC	CASSSRYQETQYF
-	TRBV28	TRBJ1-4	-	TGTGCCAGCACCCTTGAGGGTTTCACTAATGAAAAACTGTTTTTT	CASTLEGFTNEKLFF
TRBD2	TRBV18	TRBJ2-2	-	TGTGCCAGCTCAACCAGCGGCGGGAGGTACACCGGGGAGCTGTTTTTT	CASSTSGGRYTGELFF
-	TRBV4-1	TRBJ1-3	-	TGCGCCAGCAGCCAAGGACACTCTGGAAACACCATATATTTT	CASSQGHSGNTIYF